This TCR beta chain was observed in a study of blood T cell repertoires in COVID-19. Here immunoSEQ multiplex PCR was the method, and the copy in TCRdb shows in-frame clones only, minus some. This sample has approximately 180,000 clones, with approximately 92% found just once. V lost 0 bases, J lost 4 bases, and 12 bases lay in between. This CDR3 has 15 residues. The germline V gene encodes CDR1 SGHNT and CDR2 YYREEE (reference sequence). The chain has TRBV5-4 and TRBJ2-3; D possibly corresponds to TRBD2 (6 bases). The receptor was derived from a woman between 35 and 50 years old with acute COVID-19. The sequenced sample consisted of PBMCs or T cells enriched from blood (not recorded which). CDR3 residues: CASSLGLVNADTQYF. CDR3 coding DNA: TGTGCCAGCAGCTTGGGACTAGTGAACGCAGATACGCAGTATTTT.